This TCR beta chain emerged from a study of Ad26.COV2.S vaccination and SARS-CoV-2 variants. Overall study context: Enrollment placed the donor in the COV1001 Ad26.COV2.S trial arm. Ad26.COV2.S given intramuscularly, once or twice 56 days apart.

The germline CDR1 and CDR2 sequences are SGHAT and FQNNGV. V lost 8 bases, J lost 4 bases, and 6 bases stayed unmatched. CDR3 size: 15 residues. The treatment is: over 15 received Ad26.COV2.S at low or high dose, single or two shots; about five received placebo; per-sample allocation not given. Collection of samples fell on day 63 after the first vaccine or placebo injection. Libraries were prepared by immunoSEQ multiplex PCR; TCRdb keeps only in-frame clonotypes and omits some of them. In the table there are 300,000 to 350,000 clones, 70% to 90% of which are singletons. Overall study findings and caveats: Reports say spike-specific CD8+ and CD4+ T cell responses covered substantial breadth after vaccination.

A note on this clone: As yet, its antigen is unknown.

V usage is TRBV11-2 and J usage is TRBJ2-6; 9 nucleotides line up with TRBD1. The receptor was isolated from a person aged 18-65 years who received the Ad26.COV2.S COVID-19 vaccine or a placebo. Sequences were derived from peripheral blood, sampled in a trial of Ad26.COV2.S vaccine versus placebo. CDR3 residues: CASLQGASGANVLTF. In nucleotides, the CDR3 is TGTGCCAGCCTACAGGGGGCCTCGGGGGCCAACGTCCTGACTTTC.